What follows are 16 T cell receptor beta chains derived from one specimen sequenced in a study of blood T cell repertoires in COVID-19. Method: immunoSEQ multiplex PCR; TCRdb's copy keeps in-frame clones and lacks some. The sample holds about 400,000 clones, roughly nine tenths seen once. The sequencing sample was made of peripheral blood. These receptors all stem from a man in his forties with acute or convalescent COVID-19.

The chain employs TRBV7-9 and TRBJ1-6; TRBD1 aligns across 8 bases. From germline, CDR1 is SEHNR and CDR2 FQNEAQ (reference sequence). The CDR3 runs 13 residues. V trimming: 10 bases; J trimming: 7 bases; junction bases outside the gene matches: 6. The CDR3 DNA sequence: TGTGCCACTGACAGGGGATCGAATTCACCCCTCCACTTT. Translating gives CATDRGSNSPLHF.

CDR3 nucleotides: TGTGCCAGTAGTGCACTAGTCGTACTGAGCACAGATACGCAGTATTTT. As protein: CASSALVVLSTDTQYF. The chain links TRBV19 to TRBJ2-3, with TRBD2 as a possible D gene (5 bases). Germline CDR1 LNHDA, CDR2 SQIVND (reference sequence). Trimming took 5 bases from V and 0 from J, leaving 15 bases between them. CDR3 length equals 16 residues.

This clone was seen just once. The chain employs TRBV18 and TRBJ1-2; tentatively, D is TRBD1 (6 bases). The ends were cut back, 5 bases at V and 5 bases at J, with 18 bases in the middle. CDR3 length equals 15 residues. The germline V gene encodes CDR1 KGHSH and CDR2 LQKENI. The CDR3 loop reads CASSINRENPYGYTF. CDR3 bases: TGTGCCAGCTCAATCAACAGGGAAAACCCTTATGGCTACACCTTC.

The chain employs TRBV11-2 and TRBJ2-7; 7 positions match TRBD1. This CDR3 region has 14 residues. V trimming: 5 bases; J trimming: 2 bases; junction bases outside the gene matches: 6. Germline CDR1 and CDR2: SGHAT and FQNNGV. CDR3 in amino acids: CASSNLGQTYEQYF. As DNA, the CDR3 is TGTGCCAGCAGCAACCTGGGACAGACCTACGAGCAGTACTTC.

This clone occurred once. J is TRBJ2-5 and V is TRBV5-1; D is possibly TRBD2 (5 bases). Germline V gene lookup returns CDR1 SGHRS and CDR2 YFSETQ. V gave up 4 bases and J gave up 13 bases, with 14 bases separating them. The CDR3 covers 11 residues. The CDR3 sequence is CASSETTNSYF. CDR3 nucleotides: TGCGCCAGCAGCGAGACGACTAACTCGTACTTC.

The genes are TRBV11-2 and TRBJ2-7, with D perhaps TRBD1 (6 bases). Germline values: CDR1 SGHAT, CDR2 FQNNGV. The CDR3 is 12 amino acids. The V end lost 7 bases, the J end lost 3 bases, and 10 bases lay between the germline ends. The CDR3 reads CASIGRGYEQYF. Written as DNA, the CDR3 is TGTGCCAGCATCGGCAGGGGCTACGAGCAGTACTTC.

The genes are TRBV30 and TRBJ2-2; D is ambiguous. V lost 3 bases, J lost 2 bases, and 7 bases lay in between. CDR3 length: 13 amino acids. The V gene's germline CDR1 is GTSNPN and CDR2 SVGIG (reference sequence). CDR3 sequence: CAWRTGNTGELFF. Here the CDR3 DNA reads TGTGCCTGGAGAACGGGTAACACCGGGGAGCTGTTTTTT.

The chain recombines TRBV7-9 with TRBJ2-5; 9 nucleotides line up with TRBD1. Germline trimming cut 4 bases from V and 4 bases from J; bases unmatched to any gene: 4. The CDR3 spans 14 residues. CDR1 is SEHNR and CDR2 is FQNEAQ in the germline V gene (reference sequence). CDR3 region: CASSWDREAETQYF. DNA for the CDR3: TGTGCCAGCAGCTGGGACAGGGAGGCAGAGACCCAGTACTTC.

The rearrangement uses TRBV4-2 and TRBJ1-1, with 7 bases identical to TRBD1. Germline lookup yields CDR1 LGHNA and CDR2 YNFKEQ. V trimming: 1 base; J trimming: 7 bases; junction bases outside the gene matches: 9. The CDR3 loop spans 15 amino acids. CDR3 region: CASSQVGTARSEAFF. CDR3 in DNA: TGTGCCAGCAGCCAAGTAGGGACAGCGAGGAGTGAAGCTTTCTTT.

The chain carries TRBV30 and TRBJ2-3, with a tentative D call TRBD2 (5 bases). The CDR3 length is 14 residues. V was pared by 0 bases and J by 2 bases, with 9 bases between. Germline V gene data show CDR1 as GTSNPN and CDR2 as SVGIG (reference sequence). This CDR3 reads CAWSVVGVTDTQYF. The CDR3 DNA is TGTGCCTGGAGTGTTGTGGGAGTCACAGATACGCAGTATTTT.

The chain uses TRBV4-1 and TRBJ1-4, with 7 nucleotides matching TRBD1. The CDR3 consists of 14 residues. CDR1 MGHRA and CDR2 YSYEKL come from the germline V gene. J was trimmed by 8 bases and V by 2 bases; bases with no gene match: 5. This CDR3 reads CASSQPGGREKLFF. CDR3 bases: TGCGCCAGCAGCCAACCAGGGGGGAGGGAAAAACTGTTTTTT.

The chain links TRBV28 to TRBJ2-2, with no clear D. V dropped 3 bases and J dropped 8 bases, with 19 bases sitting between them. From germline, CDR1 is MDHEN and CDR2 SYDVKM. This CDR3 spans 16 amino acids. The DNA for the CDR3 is TGTGCCAGCAGTTTCCGAGCAATTCGAAATGCTGGGGAGCTGTTTTTT. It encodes CASSFRAIRNAGELFF.

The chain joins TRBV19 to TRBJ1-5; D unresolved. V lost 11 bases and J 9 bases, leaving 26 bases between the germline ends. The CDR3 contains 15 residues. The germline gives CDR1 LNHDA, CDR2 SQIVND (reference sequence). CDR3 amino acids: CAPTRRPQPGSPQHF. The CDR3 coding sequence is TGTGCCCCAACGCGGCGCCCTCAGCCGGGATCGCCCCAGCATTTT.

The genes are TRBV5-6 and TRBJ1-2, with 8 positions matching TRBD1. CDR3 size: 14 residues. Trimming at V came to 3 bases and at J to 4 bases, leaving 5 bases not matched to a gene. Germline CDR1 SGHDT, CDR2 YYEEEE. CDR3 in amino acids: CASSSGGQAYGYTF. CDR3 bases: TGTGCCAGCAGCTCCGGGGGACAGGCCTATGGCTACACCTTC. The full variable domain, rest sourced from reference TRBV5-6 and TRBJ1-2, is DAGVTQSPTHLIKTRGQQVTLRCSPKSGHDTVSWYQQALGQGPQFIFQYYEEEERQRGNFPDRFSGHQFPNYSSELNVNALLLGDSALYLCASSSGGQAYGYTFGSGTRLTVV.

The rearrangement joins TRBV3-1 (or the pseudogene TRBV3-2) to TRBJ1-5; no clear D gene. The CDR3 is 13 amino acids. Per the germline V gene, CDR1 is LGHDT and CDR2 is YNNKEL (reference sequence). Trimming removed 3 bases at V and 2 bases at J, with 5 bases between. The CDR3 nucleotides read TGTGCCAGCAGCCACCGGGGCAATCAGCCCCAGCATTTT. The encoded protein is CASSHRGNQPQHF.

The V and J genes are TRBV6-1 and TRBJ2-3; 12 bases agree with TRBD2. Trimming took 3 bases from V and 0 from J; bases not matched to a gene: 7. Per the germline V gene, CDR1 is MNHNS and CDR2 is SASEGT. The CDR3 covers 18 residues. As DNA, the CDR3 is TGTGCCAGCAGTGAGGGGGGACTAGCGGGCCCTAGCACAGATACGCAGTATTTT. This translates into CASSEGGLAGPSTDTQYF.